The 14 T cell receptor beta chains in this list originate from one sample, sequenced in a study of metastatic and nonmetastatic thyroid tumors. TCRdb re-processed the PCR reads through MiXCR. Here the sample spans roughly 59,000 clones, around 15% being singletons. Patients were all untreated before their thyroid surgery. The sample comprised blood. These receptor sequences come from a male donor with papillary thyroid cancer or a benign thyroid nodule (not recorded which). Some clones in this sample may be carry-over from other donors' samples.

The sample holds many counts of this clone. V is TRBV10-3 and J is TRBJ2-2, with 10 bases identical to TRBD2. This CDR3 contains 18 residues. CDR1 and CDR2 from the germline V gene are ENHRY and SYGVKD. The ends lost 4 bases at V and 6 bases at J; junction bases unmatched: 14. As DNA, the CDR3 is TGTGCCATCAGTGGGGTCCCGACCACTAGCGGGATTCCCGGGGAGCTGTTTTTT. This translates into CAISGVPTTSGIPGELFF.

This clone was counted at least ten times. The CDR3 region is CASREDGRNSPLHF. In DNA, the CDR3 is TGTGCCAGCAGGGAGGACGGTCGGAATTCACCCCTCCACTTT. The chain is built from TRBV2 and TRBJ1-6; no definite D call. Germline values: CDR1 SNHLY, CDR2 FYNNEI. Trimming removed 6 bases at V and 7 bases at J, with 13 bases between. This CDR3 comprises 14 residues.

About this clone: A read error may account for a junction end that differs from germline. J is TRBJ1-5 and V is TRBV9; D call uncertain. This CDR3 comprises 13 residues. Germline V gene data show CDR1 as SGDLS and CDR2 as YYNGEE. The CDR3 loop is CASSVGGNHPQHF. CDR3 nucleotide sequence: TGTGCCAGCAGCGTAGGTGGCAATCATCCCCAGCATTTT.

The rearrangement links TRBV15 to TRBJ1-3; D remains ambiguous. The CDR3 runs to 19 residues. Germline CDR1 reads LNHNV; CDR2 reads YYDKDF (reference sequence). V lost 0 bases, J lost 3 bases, and 21 bases lay in between. The CDR3 loop is CATSRDPVGLAEFGNTIYF. CDR3 DNA sequence: TGTGCCACCAGCAGAGATCCGGTCGGATTGGCAGAATTTGGAAACACCATATATTTT.

This clone was seen many times. V is TRBV5-5 and J is TRBJ1-6; tentatively, D is TRBD1 (6 bases). CDR3 length: 14 residues. Germline V gene data show CDR1 as SGHKS and CDR2 as YYEKEE (reference sequence). The V end was cut by 0 bases, the J end by 10 bases, with 11 bases between. The CDR3 DNA follows: TGTGCCAGCAGCTTGGTGGGGACATGGTCACCCCTCCACTTT. Its protein is CASSLVGTWSPLHF.

This clone was counted at least ten times. The rearrangement uses TRBV5-5 and TRBJ1-3; D is unclear. The CDR3 has 14 amino acids. From germline, CDR1 is SGHKS and CDR2 YYEKEE (reference sequence). The V and J ends lost 1 base and 3 bases respectively, with 8 bases between them. The CDR3 is CASSLLGFGNTIYF. In nucleotides, the CDR3 is TGTGCCAGCAGCTTGTTGGGTTTTGGAAACACCATATATTTT.

This clone has a handful of counts. A much more abundant neighbour one base away suggests this may be a read error. The V gene is TRBV30, the J gene TRBJ2-3; D may be TRBD2 (5 bases). Deletions cut 5 bases from V and 1 base from J, with 16 bases between. CDR1 is GTSNPN, CDR2 SVGIG, per germline (reference sequence). This CDR3 has 15 amino acids. CDR3 DNA sequence: TGTGCCTGGCTACCCGGTGTTAGCGGCACAGATACGCAGTATTTT. It specifies CAWLPGVSGTDTQYF.

A remark on this clone: In the same sample, other DNA sequences code for this CDR3. The V and J genes are TRBV7-8 and TRBJ1-5, with a tentative D call TRBD1 (6 bases). The CDR3 has 15 amino acids. Trimming shortened V by 5 bases and J by 6 bases, and 17 bases separated the two germline ends. Germline V gene data show CDR1 as SGHVS and CDR2 as FQNEAQ. CDR3 sequence: CASSAPGTGFQPQHF. The CDR3 bases are TGTGCCAGCAGCGCCCCCGGTACAGGGTTTCAGCCCCAGCATTTT.

This clone has a count of ten or more. The gene calls are TRBV9 and TRBJ2-2; D ambiguous. The ends were cut back, 0 bases at V and 4 bases at J, with 4 bases in the middle. CDR1 is SGDLS, CDR2 YYNGEE, per germline. The CDR3 contains 13 residues. The CDR3 nucleotides are TGTGCCAGCAGCGTAGGTGGCACCGGGGAGCTGTTTTTT. Translated: CASSVGGTGELFF.

This clone was detected many times. The gene calls are TRBV9 and TRBJ2-1; perhaps D is TRBD1 or TRBD2 (5 bases each). This CDR3 spans 15 amino acids. Deletions cut 0 bases from V and 9 bases from J, with 16 bases between. Germline V gene lookup returns CDR1 SGDLS and CDR2 YYNGEE. The CDR3 region is CASSVEGREEVEQFF. CDR3 in DNA: TGTGCCAGCAGCGTAGAGGGACGGGAAGAGGTTGAGCAGTTCTTC.

The chain has TRBV6-2 or TRBV6-3 and TRBJ2-3; 11 bases fit TRBD2. The CDR3 covers 21 residues. Losses at the gene ends were 2 bases for V and 5 bases for J; bases not matched to a gene: 21. Germline V gene lookup returns CDR1 MNHEY and CDR2 SVGEGT. The CDR3 sequence is CASSYSGVASGRYAGEDTQYF. The DNA for the CDR3 is TGTGCCAGCAGTTACAGTGGAGTAGCTAGCGGGAGGTATGCTGGGGAAGATACGCAGTATTTT.

This clone was seen a handful of times. The chain couples TRBV6-1 to TRBJ1-2, with a weak D call TRBD1 (5 bases). Trimming stripped 6 bases from V and 7 bases from J, with 15 bases between. Per the germline V gene, CDR1 is MNHNS and CDR2 is SASEGT. The CDR3 runs to 13 residues. This CDR3 reads CASRPTVGSGYTF. CDR3 bases: TGTGCCAGCAGGCCGACAGTGGGAAGTGGCTACACCTTC.

This clone was counted ten times or more. The gene calls are TRBV5-1 and TRBJ2-1; 14 bases agree with TRBD2. Germline V lookup: CDR1 SGHRS, CDR2 YFSETQ. The CDR3 extends over 16 amino acids. J lost 9 bases, V lost 1 base, and 6 bases had no gene match. This CDR3 reads CASSLYGLAGGGEQFF. In nucleotides, the CDR3 is TGCGCCAGCAGCTTGTATGGACTAGCGGGGGGAGGTGAGCAGTTCTTC. The entire variable domain, with the rest obtained from reference TRBV5-1 and TRBJ2-1, is as follows: KAGVTQTPRYLIKTRGQQVTLSCSPISGHRSVSWYQQTPGQGLQFLFEYFSETQRNKGNFPGRFSGRQFSNSRSEMNVSTLELGDSALYLCASSLYGLAGGGEQFFGPGTRLTVL.

This chain links TRBV30 with TRBJ2-1; D is unclear. V lost 0 bases to trimming and J lost 1 base, with 7 bases between them. This CDR3 is built from 14 residues. The germline V gene has CDR1 GTSNPN and CDR2 SVGIG (reference sequence). CDR3 nucleotide sequence: TGTGCCTGGAGTGTACTCGCGTCCTACAATGAGCAGTTCTTC. Amino acid sequence: CAWSVLASYNEQFF.